This T cell receptor (beta chain) was identified during a study of T cells expressing NK-cell markers. From its re-call of the 5' RACE reads, TCRdb lists each CDR3 protein once, without DNA. The table counts under 500,000 distinct CDR3 sequences; 7.3% lies in the top ten. Germline V gives CDR1 GTSNPN, CDR2 SVGIG (reference sequence). The CDR3 consists of 12 residues. V gene TRBV30 combines with J gene TRBJ1-2. This receptor was obtained from a woman aged 18-69 years in good health. Sequencing used blood T cells: a sorted CD56 or NKG2C T cell subset, CD4+ or CD8+ T cells, or bulk PBMC T cells (not recorded which). The CDR3 protein is CAWSRTFDGYTF.